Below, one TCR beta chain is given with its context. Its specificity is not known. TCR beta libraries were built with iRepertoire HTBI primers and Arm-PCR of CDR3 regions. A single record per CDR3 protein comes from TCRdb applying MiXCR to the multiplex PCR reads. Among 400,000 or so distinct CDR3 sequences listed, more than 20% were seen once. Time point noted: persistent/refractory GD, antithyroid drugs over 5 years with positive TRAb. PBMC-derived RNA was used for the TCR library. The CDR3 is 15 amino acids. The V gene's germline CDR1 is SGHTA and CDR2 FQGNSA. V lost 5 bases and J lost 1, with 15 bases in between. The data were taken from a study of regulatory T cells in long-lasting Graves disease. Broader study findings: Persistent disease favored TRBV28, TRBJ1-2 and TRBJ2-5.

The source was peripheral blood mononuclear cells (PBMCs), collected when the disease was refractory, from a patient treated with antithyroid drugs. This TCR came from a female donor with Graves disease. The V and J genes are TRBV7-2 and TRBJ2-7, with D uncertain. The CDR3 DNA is TGTGCCAGCAGCCCCAGTTTAGCCCTATCCTACGAGCAGTACTTC. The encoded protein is CASSPSLALSYEQYF. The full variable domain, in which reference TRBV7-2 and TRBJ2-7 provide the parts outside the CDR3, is GAGVSQSPSNKVTEKGKDVELRCDPISGHTALYWYRQSLGQGLEFLIYFQGNSAPDKSGLPSDRFSAERTGGSVSTLTIQRTQQEDSAVYLCASSPSLALSYEQYFGPGTRLTVT.